These 29 T cell receptor beta chains came from one sample sequenced in a study of tissue T cells after allogeneic stem cell transplantation. Time point described: mouse harvest day 7 after allogeneic transplant. Each mouse received 10^7 T-cell-depleted marrow cells plus 10^6 splenic CD5+ T cells by tail vein. Here immunoSEQ multiplex PCR was the method, and the copy in TCRdb shows in-frame clones only, minus some. The sample has around 8,000 clones, more than 35% seen once. The sequencing sample was made of gut tissue. The receptors come from a female BALB/c mouse given C57BL/6 T cells with graft-versus-host disease after an allogeneic hematopoietic cell transplant.

As concerns this clone: Gene and germline names: mouse. The CDR3 region is CAWSLRTYTGQLYF. The CDR3 DNA, read in part, is TGTGCCTGGAGTCTAAGGACATACACCGGGCAGCTCTAC. V and J are TRBV31 and TRBJ2-2; TRBD1 might be the D (5 bases). The CDR3 extends 1 residue past the end of the read, so its final part is completed from the germline J gene. V was cut by 0 bases and J by 3 bases, with 8 bases left in between. The CDR3 runs 14 residues. Germline CDR1 and CDR2: GKSSPN and SITVG.

This clone turned up a few times. Each gene name is a mouse one. The read ends 1 residue early relative to the CDR3; the germline J gene fills the gap. The chain employs TRBV23 and TRBJ2-5; the tabulated D call, TRBD1, remains unverified against the DNA. Germline loops: CDR1 KGHTA, CDR2 FQNQQP. CDR3 length: 14 amino acids. The sequenced part of the CDR3 DNA is TGCTCCAGCAGTCAACGCAGGGGGCAAGACACCCAGTAC. It yields the protein CSSSQRRGQDTQY. The full CDR3 protein is CSSSQRRGQDTQYF.

In the case of this clone: Each gene name is a mouse one. Read data end 1 residue before the CDR3 end; the end is taken from the germline J gene. The chain joins TRBV23 to TRBJ1-1; TRBD1, the table's D call, was not compared with the DNA. CDR3 size: 14 residues. Per the germline V gene, CDR1 is KGHTA and CDR2 is FQNQQP. The CDR3 spells CSSSQYQGSTEVFF. The sequenced CDR3 bases are TGCTCCAGCAGTCAATACCAGGGTTCCACAGAAGTCTTC.

Note on this clone: The germline and genes are mouse ones. The CDR3 is cut off 1 residue early in the read; its end comes from the germline J gene. This chain connects TRBV23 to TRBJ2-1; the table's D gene call, TRBD2, was not cross checked with the DNA. Germline CDR1 and CDR2: KGHTA and FQNQQP. This CDR3 comprises 16 residues. CDR3 loop: CSSSQFGTGDYAEQFF. The CDR3 bases that were read are TGCTCCAGCAGTCAATTCGGGACTGGGGACTATGCTGAGCAGTTC.

Comment on this clone: The gene names here belong to mouse. The read gets to within 1 residue of the CDR3 end, and the germline J gene fills in the rest. The V gene is TRBV26, the J gene TRBJ2-3; D remains unclear. This CDR3 is 14 amino acids long. V was trimmed by 0 bases and J by 2 bases, leaving 6 bases between them. Germline CDR1 reads KGHPV; CDR2 reads FQNQEV (reference sequence). CDR3 DNA, as far as it was read: TGTGCCAGCAGTCTGTCCGGATATGCAGAAACGCTGTAT. It codes for CASSLSGYAETLY. The whole CDR3 reads CASSLSGYAETLYF.

Concerning this clone itself: Each gene name is a mouse one. The read terminates 1 residue before the CDR3 end, so the remaining end is supplied by the germline J gene. This rearrangement joins TRBV26 to TRBJ2-5; D gene ambiguous. Trimming left V 0 bases short and J 1 base short, with 5 bases between. The CDR3 has 14 residues. Germline values: CDR1 KGHPV, CDR2 FQNQEV (reference sequence). The DNA read from the CDR3 is TGTGCCAGCAGTCTGTCAGGGCACCAAGACACCCAGTAC. This gives the protein CASSLSGHQDTQY. The complete CDR3 sequence is CASSLSGHQDTQYF.

By share of the sample, this clone is medium-sized. Germline and genes: mouse. The read ends 1 residue before the CDR3 terminus; that terminus is restored from the germline J gene. The chain is built from TRBV17 and TRBJ2-3; 7 bases fit TRBD2. This CDR3 has 14 residues. CDR1 is MNHDT and CDR2 is YYDKIL in the germline V gene. J gave up 1 base and V 5 bases, and 3 bases lay outside the gene matches. CDR3 DNA (partial): TGTGCTAGCAGTCCACTGGGGCGTGCAGAAACGCTGTAT. This sequence encodes CASSPLGRAETLY. The CDR3 as a whole reads CASSPLGRAETLYF.

Comment on this clone: Gene names denote mouse genes. The read stops 1 residue short of the end of the CDR3; the missing end is completed from the germline J gene. The gene calls are TRBV13-1 and TRBJ2-3; D is perhaps TRBD1 (5 bases). Trimming took 0 bases from V and 4 from J, leaving 6 bases between them. The V gene's germline CDR1 is NSHNY and CDR2 SYGAGN. The length of the CDR3 is 13 residues. The CDR3 sequence is CASSDGQTETLYF. The CDR3 DNA, read in part, is TGTGCCAGCAGTGATGGACAGACAGAAACGCTGTAT.

In the case of this clone: Genes here carry mouse names. The CDR3 extends 1 residue past the end of the read, so its final part is completed from the germline J gene. The V gene is TRBV3, the J gene TRBJ2-4, with 7 nucleotides matching TRBD2. The CDR3 contains 15 residues. Germline assignment: CDR1 SNHLY and CDR2 FYNGKV (reference sequence). Trimming removed 1 base from V and 3 bases from J; junction bases left unmatched: 4. The CDR3 reads CASSLEAWGQNTLYF. The sequenced part of the CDR3 DNA is TGTGCCAGCAGCTTAGAGGCCTGGGGGCAAAACACCTTGTAC.

This clone was counted only a few times. Germline and genes: mouse. The CDR3 is cut off 1 residue early in the read; its end comes from the germline J gene. This chain uses TRBV23 with TRBJ2-7; no check of the table's D call, TRBD2, against the DNA was made. The CDR3 consists of 14 residues. Germline CDR1 KGHTA, CDR2 FQNQQP. CDR3 protein: CSSSPLGGREEQYF. CDR3 bases read: TGCTCCAGCAGTCCCCTGGGGGGGCGCGAGGAACAGTAC.

For this clone: The listed genes are named as in mouse. The missing CDR3 end, 1 residue past where the read stops, is filled in from the germline J gene. V gene TRBV3 combines with J gene TRBJ1-1; unclear D gene. Germline V CDR1 and CDR2: SNHLY, FYNGKV (reference sequence). The CDR3 loop spans 10 amino acids. Trimming removed 4 bases from V and 9 bases from J, with 6 bases in between. Here the CDR3 reads CASSSTQVFF. The CDR3 DNA, read in part, is TGTGCCAGCAGCTCGACACAAGTCTTC.

A note on this clone: Gene names follow the mouse nomenclature. CDR3 DNA (partial): TGTGCCAGCAAAGACAGGGAGGACACCGGGCAGCTCTAC. Its translation: CASKDREDTGQLY. The entire CDR3 sequence reads CASKDREDTGQLYF. The V call is TRBV13-3, the J call TRBJ2-2; 7 bases align to TRBD1. The read ends 1 residue shy of where the CDR3 ends; the end is completed using the germline J gene. V lost 6 bases, J lost 3 bases, and 5 bases stayed unmatched. The CDR3 has 14 amino acids. Germline V gene data show CDR1 as NNHDY and CDR2 as SYVADS.

Comments on this clone: Gene names follow the mouse nomenclature. The read gets to within 1 residue of the CDR3 end, and the germline J gene fills in the rest. The rearrangement links TRBV4 to TRBJ2-7, with 12 nucleotides matching TRBD2. Germline V gene data show CDR1 as LGHDT and CDR2 as YNNKQL (reference sequence). Germline trimming cut 6 bases from V and 7 bases from J; bases unmatched to any gene: 4. CDR3 length: 13 amino acids. This CDR3 is CASRDWGGAEQYF. CDR3 bases read: TGTGCCAGCAGAGACTGGGGGGGCGCGGAACAGTAC.

In this sample, this clone turned up a few times. Each gene name is a mouse one. The read is 1 residue too short to cover the CDR3 end, so that end is filled in from the germline J gene. The genes are TRBV13-2 and TRBJ2-7; D may be TRBD1 or TRBD2 (5 bases each). This CDR3 is built from 15 residues. CDR1 and CDR2 from the germline V gene are NNHNN and SYGAGS (reference sequence). With 2 bases removed from V and 0 bases from J, the gap between germline ends came to 12 bases. The CDR3 loop is CASGDAPGDSYEQYF. The sequenced CDR3 bases are TGTGCCAGCGGTGACGCCCCGGGGGACTCCTATGAACAGTAC.

In the case of this clone: Gene and germline names: mouse. The chain's CDR3 is CASSIGHNERLFF. The CDR3 bases that were read are TGTGCCAGCAGTATAGGACACAACGAAAGATTATTT. The rearrangement joins TRBV19 to TRBJ1-4; D is unclear. With the read ending 1 residue before the CDR3 end, the germline J gene is used to fill in that end. V lost 0 bases and J lost 4, with 4 bases in between. Germline CDR1 reads FNHDT; CDR2 reads SITEND (reference sequence). The CDR3 consists of 13 residues. The variable domain in full, completed from reference TRBV19 and TRBJ1-4, reads GGIITQTPKFLIGQEGQKLTLKCQQNFNHDTMYWYRQDSGKGLRLIYYSITENDLQKGDLSEGYDASREKKSSFSLTVTSAQKNEMAVFLCASSIGHNERLFFGHGTKLSVL.

Of note for this clone: These gene names are mouse names. The CDR3 goes on 1 residue after the read ends, and that part is filled in from the germline J gene. The chain uses TRBV23 and TRBJ2-1; TRBD1 reflects the table's D call only, with no check against the DNA. Germline CDR1 is KGHTA and CDR2 is FQNQQP. The CDR3 is made up of 13 amino acids. The chain's CDR3 is CSSRGTGRAEQFF. CDR3 DNA, as far as it was read: TGCTCCAGCAGGGGGACAGGACGTGCTGAGCAGTTC.

This clone was seen only a few times. The germline and genes are mouse ones. Sequencing ends 1 residue short of the CDR3 end; the germline J gene provides the rest. The chain couples TRBV26 to TRBJ2-4; D is unclear. The CDR3 covers 15 residues. V was cut by 0 bases and J by 4 bases, with 11 bases left in between. The germline gives CDR1 KGHPV, CDR2 FQNQEV (reference sequence). The CDR3 loop reads CASSLSRGGKNTLYF. The covered CDR3 bases are TGTGCCAGCAGTCTGTCTCGGGGAGGAAAAAACACCTTGTAC.

With regard to this clone: Gene names denote mouse genes. The read finishes 1 residue shy of the CDR3 end, and the germline J gene is used to complete it. V and J are TRBV16 and TRBJ1-3, with a possible D match to TRBD1 (5 bases). Germline loops: CDR1 SGHSA, CDR2 FRNQAP. Deletions cut 3 bases from V and 0 bases from J, with 6 bases between. This CDR3 is built from 14 residues. CDR3 DNA, as far as it was read: TGTGCAAGCAGCTTCAGGGATTCTGGAAATACGCTCTAT. Protein product: CASSFRDSGNTLY. The entire CDR3 reads CASSFRDSGNTLYF.

On this clone: Gene and germline names: mouse. The sequenced fragment ends 1 residue before the CDR3 boundary, so the rest is inferred from the germline J gene. V is TRBV23 and J is TRBJ1-6. TRBJ1-6 has ORF status, its function being uncertain. This CDR3 has 14 residues. The germline gives CDR1 KGHTA, CDR2 FQNQQP. CDR3 sequence reads: CSSSPRAYNSPLYF. The sequenced part of the CDR3 DNA is TGCTCCAGCAGTCCCCGGGCCTATAATTCGCCCCTCTAC.

On this clone itself: The gene names given are mouse names. Coverage ceases 1 residue before the CDR3 finishes, and the germline J gene fills in the end. The chain employs TRBV12-1 and TRBJ1-4, with D maybe TRBD1 (5 bases). The CDR3 spans 14 residues. Trimming left V 0 bases short and J 3 bases short, with 7 bases between. Germline V gene lookup returns CDR1 SGHSN and CDR2 HYEKVE. The sequenced CDR3 bases are TGTGCCAGCTCTCTCGTGGGGGCCAACGAAAGATTATTT. This gives the protein CASSLVGANERLF. The whole CDR3 reads CASSLVGANERLFF.

This clone turned up a few times. The listed genes are named as in mouse. The missing CDR3 end, 1 residue past where the read stops, is filled in from the germline J gene. The same CDR3 arises from other DNA sequences in this sample as well. The V and J genes are TRBV20 and TRBJ2-7; no definite D call. From germline, CDR1 is GFQATS and CDR2 STVNSAI. V was trimmed by 1 base and J by 4 bases, leaving 5 bases between them. The CDR3 contains 11 residues. The CDR3 protein is CGARGGYEQYF. CDR3 DNA, as far as it was read: TGTGGTGCTAGGGGAGGATATGAACAGTAC.

About this clone itself: Genes and germline are mouse. The read terminates 1 residue before the CDR3 end, so the remaining end is supplied by the germline J gene. The chain carries TRBV3 and TRBJ2-3; D remains ambiguous. V was shortened by 8 bases and J by 1 base, with 10 bases between the two germline ends. Per the germline V gene, CDR1 is SNHLY and CDR2 is FYNGKV (reference sequence). The CDR3 contains 13 residues. CDR3 loop: CASRQTGAETLYF. CDR3 DNA (partial): TGTGCCAGCCGTCAGACGGGTGCAGAAACGCTGTAT.

This clone was seen only a few times. Genes and germline are mouse. The CDR3 extends 1 residue past the end of the read, so its final part is completed from the germline J gene. V is TRBV23 and J is TRBJ2-7. The CDR3 totals 11 residues. Per the germline V gene, CDR1 is KGHTA and CDR2 is FQNQQP. The part of the CDR3 DNA that was read is TGCTCCAGCAGTCAGAACTATGAACAGTAC. Protein sequence: CSSSQNYEQY. The entire CDR3 sequence reads CSSSQNYEQYF.

This clone appeared a few times. Germline and genes here are mouse. The DNA ends 1 residue before the CDR3 does, and the rest of the CDR3 is filled in from the germline J gene. Other DNA sequences in the sample encode the same CDR3. The V call is TRBV26, the J call TRBJ2-7; maybe TRBD2 (6 bases). This CDR3 has 14 amino acids. Trimming cost V 0 bases and J 2 bases, with 8 bases left between them. Germline values: CDR1 KGHPV, CDR2 FQNQEV (reference sequence). CDR3 amino acids: CASSLSWGTYEQYF. The CDR3 bases that were read are TGTGCCAGCAGTCTGTCTTGGGGGACCTATGAACAGTAC.

With regard to this clone: Mouse gene names apply. The sequence runs out 1 residue before the end of the CDR3; the remainder is reconstructed from the germline J gene. This sequence joins TRBV13-1 and TRBJ1-1, with D uncertain. Trimming shortened V by 0 bases and J by 4 bases, and 1 base separated the two germline ends. Germline V gene lookup returns CDR1 NSHNY and CDR2 SYGAGN. This CDR3 has 11 amino acids. The CDR3 spells CASSDATEVFF. Incomplete CDR3 DNA: TGTGCCAGCAGTGATGCCACAGAAGTCTTC.

This clone was detected only a few times. Mouse names are used for the genes. The sequence runs out 1 residue before the end of the CDR3; the remainder is reconstructed from the germline J gene. V and J are TRBV16 and TRBJ2-7; TRBD2 aligns across 7 bases. V lost 1 base to trimming and J lost 2 bases; unmatched junction nucleotides: 2. This CDR3 is 14 amino acids long. Germline V gene lookup returns CDR1 SGHSA and CDR2 FRNQAP. The CDR3 DNA, read in part, is TGTGCAAGCAGCTTAGGGGGGGGAGCCTATGAACAGTAC. It specifies CASSLGGGAYEQY. The complete CDR3 protein is CASSLGGGAYEQYF.

As concerns this clone: This may arise from a read error, as a much more abundant clone is one base away. Genes and germline are mouse. The DNA ends 1 residue before the CDR3 does, and the rest of the CDR3 is filled in from the germline J gene. The V gene is TRBV3, the J gene TRBJ2-7; D remains ambiguous. The CDR3 has 14 amino acids. In germline, CDR1 is SNHLY, CDR2 FYNGKV (reference sequence). V lost 1 base to trimming and J lost 0 bases, with 7 bases between them. CDR3 bases read: TGTGCCAGCAGCTTAGGAGGGAGCTCCTATGAACAGTAC. It specifies CASSLGGSSYEQY. The entire CDR3 protein reads CASSLGGSSYEQYF.

This clone has a handful of counts. Gene names follow the mouse nomenclature. The read gets to within 1 residue of the CDR3 end, and the germline J gene fills in the rest. V is TRBV23 and J is TRBJ2-4. The CDR3 spans 13 residues. The germline V gene has CDR1 KGHTA and CDR2 FQNQQP. CDR3: CSSSPGNQNTLYF. The CDR3 bases that were read are TGCTCCAGCAGCCCGGGAAATCAAAACACCTTGTAC.

With respect to this clone: Gene names are the mouse ones. The CDR3 end falls 1 residue outside the read, so it is completed with the germline J gene. This chain links TRBV3 with TRBJ2-5; 8 bases are shared with TRBD2. This CDR3 region has 15 residues. The V gene end was trimmed by 4 bases and the J gene end by 1 base; junction bases not matched to a gene: 4. Germline CDR1 reads SNHLY; CDR2 reads FYNGKV (reference sequence). The CDR3: CASSSLGGDQDTQYF. CDR3 DNA, as far as it was read: TGTGCCAGCAGCTCTCTTGGGGGGGACCAAGACACCCAGTAC.